The T cell receptor (beta chain) described here comes from a study of shared clonotypes between healthy human individuals. About the research overall: The study used three CD4 naive, three CD4 memory, two CD8 naive and one CD8 memory plate per donor.

General study findings and limits: An anticipated effect of sequencing depth on clonotype sharing among donors was recognized. Researchers found naive subsets generally carried larger estimated richness than memory subsets.

Comments on this clone: Its target is unknown. This same CDR3 is encoded by further DNA sequences in the sample.

Profiled with immunoSEQ multiplex PCR; TCRdb holds only in-frame clones, not every one. This sample yields 2 million or so clones, of which over 85% are seen a single time; 0.1% to 0.15% belongs to the top ten. This receptor was identified in a man aged 18 to 35 in good health. Specimen: naive CD4+ T cells sorted from blood. Sample subset: CD45RA+ positively selected.

CDR3 sequence (DNA): TGTGCCAGCAGTTCCGGGACAGATAATTCACCCCTCCACTTT. As protein: CASSSGTDNSPLHF. This rearrangement joins TRBV6-5 to TRBJ1-6, with TRBD1 matching over 7 bases. The junction had 2 bases not matched to a gene; V was cut back by 4 bases and J by 5 bases. This CDR3 has 14 residues. Germline assignment: CDR1 MNHEY and CDR2 SVGAGI.